This TCR beta chain was observed in a study of blood T cell repertoires in COVID-19. Study overall: From the United States, Italy and Spain came samples of acute and convalescent COVID-19. Sources were T cells, B-cell-depleted T cells, or PBMCs; the material itself was cDNA or gDNA.

Original methodology: Cell counts per sample came from amplifying reference gene primers. Data came from immunoSEQ multiplex PCR; TCRdb stores just in-frame clones and leaves some out. The V and J calls and the clone size are those of that table, but D and trimming were determined from the DNA. This sample has 95,000 to 150,000 clones; 80% occur once, and the top ten carry approximately 25%. The V end lost 5 bases, the J end lost 6 bases, and 16 bases lay between the germline ends. The CDR3 is 13 residues long. Germline values: CDR1 GTSNPN, CDR2 SVGIG (reference sequence). Sequenced sample: peripheral blood. This chain joins TRBV30 and TRBJ1-1; D remains ambiguous. The receptor was isolated from a human donor in a cohort sampled during active COVID-19. DNA for the CDR3: TGTGCCTGGGACTTGATAAGTAAGTCTGAAGCTTTCTTT. Its protein is CAWDLISKSEAFF.